A single T cell receptor (beta chain) is shown here with its context. Its antigen is not known. The data are from a study of graft-versus-host responses after intestinal transplantation. CDR3 length equals 16 residues. CDR1 SGHTA and CDR2 FQGNSA come from the germline V gene. V dropped 1 base and J dropped 8; count of bases not matched to a gene: 9. Sequencing used immunoSEQ multiplex PCR; TCRdb keeps in-frame clones, though not all of them. In the table there are about 90,000 clones, roughly nine tenths of which are singletons. The source of this sequence is a human donor who received an intestinal transplant. Sequences were derived from unstimulated CD8+ T cells sorted from spleen or lymph node cells, sampled before intestinal transplant. The chain combines TRBV7-2 with TRBJ2-2; 8 nucleotides agree with TRBD2. The CDR3 protein is CASSLVTGGPLGELFF. CDR3 DNA sequence: TGTGCCAGCAGCTTAGTAACGGGGGGGCCTCTAGGGGAGCTGTTTTTT.